Below, 13 T cell receptor beta chains from the same sample are listed, as sequenced in a study of cytomegalovirus exposure and HLA in healthy donors. Using immunoSEQ multiplex PCR, the repertoire was profiled, and TCRdb retains in-frame clones only, with some absent. The table lists under 85,000 clones, 94% of them singletons. The sequenced material came from PBMCs. The receptors originated from a woman aged 18-29 years in good health and CMV-seronegative.

The chain employs TRBV30 and TRBJ2-7, with 8 bases aligning to TRBD1. Germline V CDR1 and CDR2: GTSNPN, SVGIG (reference sequence). This CDR3 spans 13 amino acids. The junction had 8 bases not matched to a gene; V was cut back by 4 bases and J by 6 bases. The CDR3 sequence is CAWTLDRGIEQYF. In nucleotides, the CDR3 is TGTGCCTGGACCCTCGACAGGGGCATCGAGCAGTACTTC. Full variable domain (missing parts from reference TRBV30 and TRBJ2-7): SQTIHQWPATLVQPVGSPLSLECTVEGTSNPNLYWYRQAAGRGLQLLFYSVGIGQISSEVPQNLSASRPQDRQFILSSKKLLLSDSGFYLCAWTLDRGIEQYFGPGTRLTVT.

This chain joins TRBV2 and TRBJ2-3; 8 bases agree with TRBD2. Germline V gene data show CDR1 as SNHLY and CDR2 as FYNNEI. Losses at the gene ends were 2 bases for V and 4 bases for J; bases not matched to a gene: 11. The CDR3 is made up of 17 amino acids. The DNA of the CDR3 is TGTGCCAGCAGTGAAAAGGTGCCCAAGGGACTAGCAGATACGCAGTATTTT. Encoded protein: CASSEKVPKGLADTQYF.

The DNA for the CDR3 is TGCGCCAGCAGCTTGCCCCGGGGACAGGGGGCTTCCTACGAGCAGTACTTC. It specifies CASSLPRGQGASYEQYF. V and J are TRBV5-1 and TRBJ2-7; 12 positions match TRBD1. The CDR3 is 17 amino acids. The junction had 6 bases not matched to a gene; V was cut back by 1 base and J by 1 base. The germline CDR1 and CDR2 sequences are SGHRS and YFSETQ.

The chain couples TRBV7-9 to TRBJ2-7; TRBD1 aligns across 8 bases. The trim removed 2 bases at V and 2 bases at J, leaving 5 bases unmatched. Per the germline V gene, CDR1 is SEHNR and CDR2 is FQNEAQ (reference sequence). The CDR3 runs 15 residues. CDR3 DNA sequence: TGTGCCAGCAGCTTAATAGGACAGGGTCCCTACGAGCAGTACTTC. Its translation: CASSLIGQGPYEQYF.

V is TRBV6-1 and J is TRBJ1-1; 8 bases fit TRBD1. The CDR3 has 15 residues. V lost 2 bases to trimming and J lost 4 bases; unmatched junction nucleotides: 6. Germline-derived CDR1 and CDR2 are MNHNS and SASEGT. CDR3 in DNA: TGTGCCAGCAGTGAATCACAGGGGGTGGCCACTGAAGCTTTCTTT. Its protein is CASSESQGVATEAFF.

The genes are TRBV7-9 and TRBJ2-3; 10 nucleotides align to TRBD1. The V gene's germline CDR1 is SEHNR and CDR2 FQNEAQ (reference sequence). The CDR3 runs to 13 residues. With V trimmed by 8 bases and J by 7 bases, 6 bases remained unmatched. DNA for the CDR3: TGTGCCAGCTTGGGACAGGGGATCAATACGCAGTATTTT. Translated: CASLGQGINTQYF.

This chain joins TRBV27 and TRBJ2-1; the match to TRBD2 covers 7 bases. Germline CDR1 and CDR2: MNHEY and SMNVEV (reference sequence). The CDR3 is 15 residues long. V lost 2 bases and J lost 3; bases outside the gene matches: 4. CDR3 residues: CASSLGLADYNEQFF. The CDR3 nucleotides are TGTGCCAGCAGTTTAGGGCTAGCGGACTACAATGAGCAGTTCTTC.

The J gene is TRBJ2-7, the V gene TRBV27, with 10 bases that match TRBD1. This CDR3 contains 16 residues. After removal of 2 bases from V and 0 bases from J, the junction contained 4 bases not matched to a gene. In germline, CDR1 is MNHEY, CDR2 SMNVEV (reference sequence). The CDR3 here is CASSLMGTGASYEQYF. The CDR3 nucleotides read TGTGCCAGCAGTTTAATGGGGACAGGGGCCTCCTACGAGCAGTACTTC.

The chain joins TRBV18 to TRBJ2-3, with D possibly being TRBD2 (6 bases). CDR3 size: 15 residues. The germline gives CDR1 KGHSH, CDR2 LQKENI. The germline V and J ends were trimmed by 2 bases and 5 bases, with 14 bases remaining between them. The DNA for the CDR3 is TGTGCCAGCTCACCAGAGAGACTAGGGTTAGATACGCAGTATTTT. Amino acid sequence: CASSPERLGLDTQYF.

This chain links TRBV6-1 with TRBJ2-1; possible D gene TRBD2, 7 bases. V gave up 0 bases and J gave up 8 bases, with 11 bases separating them. The CDR3 contains 14 residues. Germline V CDR1 and CDR2: MNHNS, SASEGT. The CDR3 DNA is TGTGCCAGCAGTGAAGCGGGGGGGCCGGATGAGCAGTTCTTC. This gives the protein CASSEAGGPDEQFF.

The chain combines TRBV5-8 with TRBJ1-4; TRBD1 matches 7 bases. The germline V gene encodes CDR1 SGHTS and CDR2 YDEGEE. The CDR3 is 19 amino acids. Trimming took 0 bases from V and 0 from J; bases not matched to a gene: 11. CDR3 in DNA: TGTGCCAGCAGCTTGGGCCGCCCCAGGGGGTACGCAACTAATGAAAAACTGTTTTTT. Translation gives CASSLGRPRGYATNEKLFF.

This chain's CDR3 is CASVVRRGKETQYF. The CDR3, as DNA: TGTGCTAGTGTGGTCCGTCGCGGGAAAGAGACCCAGTACTTC. The rearrangement links TRBV30 to TRBJ2-5; D might be TRBD2 (6 bases). The CDR3 contains 14 residues. Germline loops: CDR1 GTSNPN, CDR2 SVGIG (reference sequence).

V gene TRBV7-9 combines with J gene TRBJ2-3; 8 positions match TRBD2. The CDR3 spans 16 residues. The V and J ends lost 3 bases and 3 bases, in that order; junction bases with no gene match: 8. Germline V gives CDR1 SEHNR, CDR2 FQNEAQ (reference sequence). CDR3 sequence: CASSFLGRALTDTQYF. In DNA, the CDR3 is TGTGCCAGCAGCTTTCTCGGGAGGGCCTTAACAGATACGCAGTATTTT.